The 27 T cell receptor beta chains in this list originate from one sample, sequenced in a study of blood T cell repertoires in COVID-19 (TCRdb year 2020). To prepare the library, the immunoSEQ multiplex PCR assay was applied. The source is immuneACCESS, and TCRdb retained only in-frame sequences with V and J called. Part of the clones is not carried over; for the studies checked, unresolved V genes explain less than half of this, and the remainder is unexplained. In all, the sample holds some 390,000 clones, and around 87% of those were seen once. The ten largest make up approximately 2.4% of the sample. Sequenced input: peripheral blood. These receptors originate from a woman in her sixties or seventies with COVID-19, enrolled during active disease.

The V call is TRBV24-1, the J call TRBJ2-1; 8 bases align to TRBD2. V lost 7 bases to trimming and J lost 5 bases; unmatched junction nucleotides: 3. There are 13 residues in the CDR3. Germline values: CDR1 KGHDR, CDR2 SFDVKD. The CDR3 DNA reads TGTGCCACCAGACGCGGGGGGCACAATGAGCAGTTCTTC. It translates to CATRRGGHNEQFF.

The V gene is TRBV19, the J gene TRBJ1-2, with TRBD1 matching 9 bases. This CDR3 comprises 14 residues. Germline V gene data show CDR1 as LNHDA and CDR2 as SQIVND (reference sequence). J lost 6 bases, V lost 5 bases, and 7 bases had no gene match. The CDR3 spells CASSGGTGWHGYTF. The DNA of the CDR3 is TGTGCCAGTAGTGGAGGGACAGGGTGGCATGGCTACACCTTC.

As DNA, the CDR3 is TGCGCCAGCAGCCGAGAGGGTGGGGTCACTGAAGCTTTCTTT. Translating gives CASSREGGVTEAFF. The gene calls are TRBV5-1 and TRBJ1-1, with D uncertain. This CDR3 contains 14 residues. Trimming stripped 4 bases from V and 4 bases from J, with 14 bases between. Germline V gene sequence: CDR1 SGHRS, CDR2 YFSETQ.

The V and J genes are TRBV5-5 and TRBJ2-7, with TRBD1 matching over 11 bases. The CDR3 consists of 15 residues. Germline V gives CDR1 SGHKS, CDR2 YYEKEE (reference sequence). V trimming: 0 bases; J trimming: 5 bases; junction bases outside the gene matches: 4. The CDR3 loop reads CASSLGGTGGHEQYF. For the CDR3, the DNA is TGTGCCAGCAGCTTGGGCGGGACAGGGGGTCACGAGCAGTACTTC.

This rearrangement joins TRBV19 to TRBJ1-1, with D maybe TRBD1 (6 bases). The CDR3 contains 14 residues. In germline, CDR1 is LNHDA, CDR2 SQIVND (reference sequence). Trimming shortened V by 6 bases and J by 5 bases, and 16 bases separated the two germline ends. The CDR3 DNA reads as TGTGCCAGTAGCGCCAGGGGACCTCGGACTGAAGCTTTCTTT. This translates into CASSARGPRTEAFF.

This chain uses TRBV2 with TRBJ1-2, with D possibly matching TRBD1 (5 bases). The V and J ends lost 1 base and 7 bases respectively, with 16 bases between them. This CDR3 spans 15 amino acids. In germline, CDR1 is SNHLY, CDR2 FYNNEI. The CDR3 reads CASSEEVGTTSGYTF. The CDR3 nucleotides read TGTGCCAGCAGTGAAGAGGTGGGGACTACGTCTGGCTACACCTTC.

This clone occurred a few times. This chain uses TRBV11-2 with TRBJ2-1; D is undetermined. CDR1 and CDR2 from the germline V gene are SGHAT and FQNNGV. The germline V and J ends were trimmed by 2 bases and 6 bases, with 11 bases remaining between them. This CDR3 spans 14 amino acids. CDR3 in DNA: TGTGCCAGCAGCTTAATTACAATACGCAATGAGCAGTTCTTC. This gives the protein CASSLITIRNEQFF.

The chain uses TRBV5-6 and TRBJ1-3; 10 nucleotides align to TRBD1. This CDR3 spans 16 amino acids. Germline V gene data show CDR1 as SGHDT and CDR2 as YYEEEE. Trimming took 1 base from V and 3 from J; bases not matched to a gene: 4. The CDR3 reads CASSLRTGGYGNTIYF. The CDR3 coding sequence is TGTGCCAGCAGCTTGCGGACAGGGGGTTATGGAAACACCATATATTTT. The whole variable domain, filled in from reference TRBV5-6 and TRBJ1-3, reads DAGVTQSPTHLIKTRGQQVTLRCSPKSGHDTVSWYQQALGQGPQFIFQYYEEEERQRGNFPDRFSGHQFPNYSSELNVNALLLGDSALYLCASSLRTGGYGNTIYFGEGSWLTVV.

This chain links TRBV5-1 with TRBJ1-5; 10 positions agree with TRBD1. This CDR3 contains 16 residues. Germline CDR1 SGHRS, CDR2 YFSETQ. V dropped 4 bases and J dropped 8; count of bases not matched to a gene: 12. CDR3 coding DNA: TGCGCCAGCAGCGAAGGTCCGGGACAGGGGTTTGAGCCCCAGCATTTT. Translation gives CASSEGPGQGFEPQHF.

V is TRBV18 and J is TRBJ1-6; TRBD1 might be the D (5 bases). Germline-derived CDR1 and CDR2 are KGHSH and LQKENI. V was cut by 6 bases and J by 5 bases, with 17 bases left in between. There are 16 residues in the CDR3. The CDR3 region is CASSDQEGVNNSPLHF. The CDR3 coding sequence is TGTGCCAGCTCCGACCAGGAAGGGGTGAATAATTCACCCCTCCACTTT. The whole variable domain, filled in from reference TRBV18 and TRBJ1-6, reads NAGVMQNPRHLVRRRGQEARLRCSPMKGHSHVYWYRQLPEEGLKFMVYLQKENIIDESGMPKERFSAEFPKEGPSILRIQQVVRGDSAAYFCASSDQEGVNNSPLHFGNGTRLTVT.

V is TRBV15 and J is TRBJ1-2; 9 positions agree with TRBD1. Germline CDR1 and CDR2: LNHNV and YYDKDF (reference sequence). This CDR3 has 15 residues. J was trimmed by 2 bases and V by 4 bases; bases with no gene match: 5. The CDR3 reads CATSTWDRANYGYTF. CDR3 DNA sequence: TGTGCCACCAGCACCTGGGACAGGGCCAACTATGGCTACACCTTC.

The CDR3 DNA follows: TGCGCCAGCAGGGGGACAGGCTTTAATGAAAAACTGTTTTTT. Amino acid sequence: CASRGTGFNEKLFF. V usage is TRBV4-1 and J usage is TRBJ1-4, with 8 bases fitting TRBD1. V lost 6 bases, J lost 4 bases, and 4 bases stayed unmatched. The CDR3 consists of 14 residues. Per the germline V gene, CDR1 is MGHRA and CDR2 is YSYEKL.

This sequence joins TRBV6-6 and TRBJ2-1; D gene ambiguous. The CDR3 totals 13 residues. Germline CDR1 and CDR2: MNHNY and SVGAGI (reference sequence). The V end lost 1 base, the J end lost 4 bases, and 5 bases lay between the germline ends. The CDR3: CASSYWQYNEQFF. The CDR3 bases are TGTGCCAGCAGTTACTGGCAGTACAATGAGCAGTTCTTC.

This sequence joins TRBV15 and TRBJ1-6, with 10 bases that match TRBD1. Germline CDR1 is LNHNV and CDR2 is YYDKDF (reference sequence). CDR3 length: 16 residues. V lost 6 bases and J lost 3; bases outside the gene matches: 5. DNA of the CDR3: TGTGCCACCAGTAGGGACAGGGGTCTCTATAATTCACCCCTCCACTTT. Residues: CATSRDRGLYNSPLHF. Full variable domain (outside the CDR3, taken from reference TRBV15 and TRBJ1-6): DAMVIQNPRYQVTQFGKPVTLSCSQTLNHNVMYWYQQKSSQAPKLLFHYYDKDFNNEADTPDNFQSRRPNTSFCFLDIRSPGLGDTAMYLCATSRDRGLYNSPLHFGNGTRLTVT.

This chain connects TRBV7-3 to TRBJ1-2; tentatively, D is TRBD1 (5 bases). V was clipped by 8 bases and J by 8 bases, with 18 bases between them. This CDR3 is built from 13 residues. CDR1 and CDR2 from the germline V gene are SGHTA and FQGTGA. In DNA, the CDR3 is TGTGCCAGCCGCGGGGGAGGGCGGGAAGGCTACACCTTC. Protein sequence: CASRGGGREGYTF.

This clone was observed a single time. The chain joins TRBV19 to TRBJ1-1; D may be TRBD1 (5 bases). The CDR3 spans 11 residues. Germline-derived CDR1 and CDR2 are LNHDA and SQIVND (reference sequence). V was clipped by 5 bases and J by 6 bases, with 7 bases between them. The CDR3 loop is CASSGGAEAFF. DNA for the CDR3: TGTGCCAGTAGTGGAGGGGCTGAAGCTTTCTTT.

CDR3 DNA sequence: TGTGCCAGCAGCGGGGGAGGACTAGCGGGGGGCCATCAAGAGACCCAGTACTTC. It encodes CASSGGGLAGGHQETQYF. This chain links TRBV7-7 with TRBJ2-5; 14 positions match TRBD2. From germline, CDR1 is SSHAT and CDR2 FNYEAQ (reference sequence). This CDR3 contains 18 residues. Germline trimming cut 5 bases from V and 2 bases from J; bases unmatched to any gene: 10.

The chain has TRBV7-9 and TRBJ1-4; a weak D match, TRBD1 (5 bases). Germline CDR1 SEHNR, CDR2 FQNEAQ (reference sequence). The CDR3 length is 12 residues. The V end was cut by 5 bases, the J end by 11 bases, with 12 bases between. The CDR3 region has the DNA TGTGCCAGCAGCCCGGCGGGGGGTAAACTGTTTTTT. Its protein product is CASSPAGGKLFF.

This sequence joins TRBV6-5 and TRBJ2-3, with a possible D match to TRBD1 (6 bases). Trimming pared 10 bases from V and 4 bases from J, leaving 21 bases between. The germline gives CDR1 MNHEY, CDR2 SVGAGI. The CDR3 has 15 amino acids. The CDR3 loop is CATSTGAAGADTQYF. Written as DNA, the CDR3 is TGTGCCACCTCCACCGGTGCGGCAGGGGCAGATACGCAGTATTTT.

The CDR3 DNA is TGTGCCAGCACCCGAAAGGCGGCGGCATCTGGGGCCAACGTCCTGACTTTC. It encodes CASTRKAAASGANVLTF. This sequence joins TRBV5-8 and TRBJ2-6, with unresolved D. Trimming pared 6 bases from V and 1 base from J, leaving 17 bases between. This CDR3 is built from 17 residues. Germline assignment: CDR1 SGHTS and CDR2 YDEGEE.

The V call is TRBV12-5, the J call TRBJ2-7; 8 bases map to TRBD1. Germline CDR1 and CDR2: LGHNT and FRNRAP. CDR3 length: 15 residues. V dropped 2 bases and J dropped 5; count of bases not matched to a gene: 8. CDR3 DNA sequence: TGTGCTAGTGGTTTGATCGGACAGGGCTACCACGAGCAGTACTTC. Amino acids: CASGLIGQGYHEQYF.

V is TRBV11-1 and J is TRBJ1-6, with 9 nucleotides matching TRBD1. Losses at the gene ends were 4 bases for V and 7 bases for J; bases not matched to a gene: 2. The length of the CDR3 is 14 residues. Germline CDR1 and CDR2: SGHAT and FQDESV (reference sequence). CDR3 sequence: CASSSQGANSPLHF. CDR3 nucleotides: TGTGCCAGCAGCTCACAGGGGGCGAATTCACCCCTCCACTTT.

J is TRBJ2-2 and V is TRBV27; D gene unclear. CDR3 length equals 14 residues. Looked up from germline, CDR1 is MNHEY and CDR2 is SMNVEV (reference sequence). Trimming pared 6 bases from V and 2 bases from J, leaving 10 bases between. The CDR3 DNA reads TGTGCCAGCAGCCGAATACTCAACACCGGGGAGCTGTTTTTT. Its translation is CASSRILNTGELFF.

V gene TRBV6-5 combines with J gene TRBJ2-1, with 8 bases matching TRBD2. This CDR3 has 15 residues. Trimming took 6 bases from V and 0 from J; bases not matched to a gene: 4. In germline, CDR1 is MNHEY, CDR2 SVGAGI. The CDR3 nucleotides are TGTGCCAGCAGAGCGGGGGTGAGCTCCTACAATGAGCAGTTCTTC. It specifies CASRAGVSSYNEQFF.

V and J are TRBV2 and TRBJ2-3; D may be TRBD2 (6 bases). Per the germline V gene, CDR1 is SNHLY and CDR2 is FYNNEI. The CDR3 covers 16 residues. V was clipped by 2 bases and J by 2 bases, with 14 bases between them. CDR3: CASSEFRDSITDTQYF. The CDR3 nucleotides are TGTGCCAGCAGTGAATTTCGGGACTCCATCACAGATACGCAGTATTTT.

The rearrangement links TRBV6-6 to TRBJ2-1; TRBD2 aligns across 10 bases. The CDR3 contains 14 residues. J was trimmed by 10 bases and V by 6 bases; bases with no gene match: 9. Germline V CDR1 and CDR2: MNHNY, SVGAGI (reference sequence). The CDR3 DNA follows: TGTGCCAGCAGCCGAGCGGGGGGGCCAGGGGAGCAGTTCTTC. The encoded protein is CASSRAGGPGEQFF.

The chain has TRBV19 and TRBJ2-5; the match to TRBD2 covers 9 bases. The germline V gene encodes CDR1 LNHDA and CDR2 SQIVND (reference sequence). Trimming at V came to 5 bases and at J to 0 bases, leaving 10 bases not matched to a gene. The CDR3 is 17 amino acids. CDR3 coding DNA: TGTGCCAGTAGTGCCTGGTTGGGACTAGCAGACCAAGAGACCCAGTACTTC. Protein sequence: CASSAWLGLADQETQYF.